Sequencing of this T cell receptor beta chain was carried out in a study of blood T cell repertoires in COVID-19. On the study more broadly: Sites across the United States, Italy and Spain contributed samples from acute and convalescent COVID-19. Sources were T cells, B-cell-depleted T cells, or PBMCs; the material itself was cDNA or gDNA.

Germline loops: CDR1 SQVTM, CDR2 ANQGSEA. The CDR3 extends over 14 amino acids. V lost 2 bases, J lost 5 bases, and 15 bases lay in between. Here immunoSEQ multiplex PCR was the method, and the copy in TCRdb shows in-frame clones only, minus some. The data contain 300,000 to 400,000 clones, around nine tenths of them singletons. Sequenced input: peripheral blood. This chain connects TRBV29-1 to TRBJ1-2; D gene ambiguous. The sequence derives from a man aged 45-65 years with active or convalescent COVID-19. In DNA form, the CDR3 reads TGCAGCGTTGAAAGCGGCTCCCTCGGGTATGGCTACACCTTC. Protein product: CSVESGSLGYGYTF.